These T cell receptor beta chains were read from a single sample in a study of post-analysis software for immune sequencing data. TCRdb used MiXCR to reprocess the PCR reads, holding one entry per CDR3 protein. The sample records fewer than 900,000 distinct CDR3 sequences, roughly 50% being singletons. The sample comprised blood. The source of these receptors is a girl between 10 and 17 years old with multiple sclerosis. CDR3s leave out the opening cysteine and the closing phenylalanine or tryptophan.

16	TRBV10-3	AISDMGGDPLNYNEQF
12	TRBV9	ASSVEEGAETQY
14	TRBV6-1	ASSGSSGTGANEQF
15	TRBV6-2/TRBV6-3	ASSYLEKRDFLDEQY
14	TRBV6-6	ASGETGTPTGETQY
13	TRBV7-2	ASRPGAGLCNEQF
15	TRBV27	AGSLTGNPVHGSPLH
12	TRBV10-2	ASSESRAAYGYT
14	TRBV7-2	ASSLGGTGQTDTQY
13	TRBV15	ATSREGTAIYEQY
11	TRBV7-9	ASSYGERETQY
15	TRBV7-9	ASSTSGRARTQETQY
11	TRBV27	ATGGVNTGELF